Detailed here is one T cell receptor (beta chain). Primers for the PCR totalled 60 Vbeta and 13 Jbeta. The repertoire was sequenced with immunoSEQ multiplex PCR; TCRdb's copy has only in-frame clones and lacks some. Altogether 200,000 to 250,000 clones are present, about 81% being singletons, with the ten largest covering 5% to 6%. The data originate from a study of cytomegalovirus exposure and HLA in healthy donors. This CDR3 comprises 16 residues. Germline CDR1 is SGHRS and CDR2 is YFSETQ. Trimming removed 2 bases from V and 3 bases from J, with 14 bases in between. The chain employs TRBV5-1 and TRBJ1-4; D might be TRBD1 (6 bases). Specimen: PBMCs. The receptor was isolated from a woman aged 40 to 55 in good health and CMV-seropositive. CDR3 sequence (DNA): TGCGCCAGCAGCTTCTCACGGACAGCCTCTAATGAAAAACTGTTTTTT. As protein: CASSFSRTASNEKLFF.